The rows below give T cell receptor beta chains drawn from one sample of a study of cytomegalovirus exposure and HLA in healthy donors. Produced via immunoSEQ multiplex PCR; TCRdb's table is partial and in-frame only. The table lists some 180,000 clones, over 70% of them singletons. The sample was PBMCs. The receptors were sampled from a male donor in good health and CMV-seronegative. Each CDR3 is given with its conserved first and last residue. D genes are given only for firm matches. The listing skips clone size in some rows; elsewhere it reads once, few, many or a size class.

V,J,D,length,size,DNA,CDR3
TRBV30,TRBJ2-1,TRBD2,18,-,TGTGCCTGGAGTGTAAATCTAGCGGGCGCCCACTCCTACAATGAGCAGTTCTTC,CAWSVNLAGAHSYNEQFF
TRBV6-1,TRBJ1-5,-,13,few,TGTGCCAGCAGTGAGTTCGTCCCGGGGCCCCAGCATTTT,CASSEFVPGPQHF
TRBV19,TRBJ2-6,-,15,-,TGTGCCAGTGGGCCAGGCTACTCTGGGGCCAACGTCCTGACTTTC,CASGPGYSGANVLTF
TRBV9,TRBJ2-2,TRBD1,17,few,TGTGCCAGCACAATTTCGACAGGGCCCCCGAACACCGGGGAGCTGTTTTTT,CASTISTGPPNTGELFF
TRBV7-8,TRBJ1-5,-,14,-,TGTGCCAGCAGCTTAGACAGGGGCAATCAGCCCCAGCATTTT,CASSLDRGNQPQHF
TRBV19,TRBJ2-3,-,14,few,TGTGCCAGTAGTATCCAGACTAGATCAGATACGCAGTATTTT,CASSIQTRSDTQYF
TRBV6-5,TRBJ1-5,TRBD1,14,-,TGTGCCAGCAGTTGGACCAGGGGGAATCAGCCCCAGCATTTT,CASSWTRGNQPQHF
TRBV30,TRBJ2-1,TRBD2,14,-,TGTGCCTGGGGACTAGCGGGAGGACGCGGTGAGCAGTTCTTC,CAWGLAGGRGEQFF
TRBV6-6,TRBJ2-1,TRBD2,15,-,TGTGCCAGCAGTTACTCACTAGCGGTCTACAATGAGCAGTTCTTC,CASSYSLAVYNEQFF
TRBV18,TRBJ2-3,-,14,-,TGTGCCAGCTCACCTAATGGGCAGACAGATACGCAGTATTTT,CASSPNGQTDTQYF
TRBV19,TRBJ1-5,-,15,-,TGTGCCAGTAGTTACGGACAGAGAAGCAATCAGCCCCAGCATTTT,CASSYGQRSNQPQHF
TRBV9,TRBJ1-3,-,12,-,TGTGCCAGCAGCGCAACTGGAAACACCATATATTTT,CASSATGNTIYF
TRBV6-6,TRBJ2-2,-,14,once,TGTGCCAGCAGTTTTTTAAGCGGCACCGGGGAGCTGTTTTTT,CASSFLSGTGELFF
TRBV19,TRBJ1-5,-,12,once,TGTGCCAGTAGTTGGGGGGGCCAGCCCCAGCATTTT,CASSWGGQPQHF
TRBV2,TRBJ1-1,-,13,-,TGTGCCAGTCACCAGGGCTCAGGCCTTCAAGCTTTCTTT,CASHQGSGLQAFF
TRBV27,TRBJ2-3,TRBD2,13,-,TGTGCCAGCGGAGTCGGGAGGACAGATACGCAGTATTTT,CASGVGRTDTQYF